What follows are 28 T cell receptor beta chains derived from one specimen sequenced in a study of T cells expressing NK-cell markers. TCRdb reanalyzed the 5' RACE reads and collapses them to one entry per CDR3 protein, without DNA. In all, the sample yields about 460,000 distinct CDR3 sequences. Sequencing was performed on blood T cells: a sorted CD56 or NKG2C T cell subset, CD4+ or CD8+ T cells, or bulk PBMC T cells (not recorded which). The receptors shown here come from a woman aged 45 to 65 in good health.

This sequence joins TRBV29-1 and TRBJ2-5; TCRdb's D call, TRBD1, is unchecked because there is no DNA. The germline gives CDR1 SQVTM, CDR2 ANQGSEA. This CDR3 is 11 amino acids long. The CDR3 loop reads CSVGPVETQYF.

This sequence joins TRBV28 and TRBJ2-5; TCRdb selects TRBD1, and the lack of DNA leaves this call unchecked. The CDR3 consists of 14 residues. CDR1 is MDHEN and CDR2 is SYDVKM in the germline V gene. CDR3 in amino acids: CASTSMWERETQYF.

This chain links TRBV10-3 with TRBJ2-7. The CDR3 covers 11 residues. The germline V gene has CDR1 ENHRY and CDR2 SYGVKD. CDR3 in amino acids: CATQTNYEQYF.

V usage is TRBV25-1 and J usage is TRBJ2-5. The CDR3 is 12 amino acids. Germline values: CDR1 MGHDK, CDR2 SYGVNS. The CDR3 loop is CASNQVGETQYF.

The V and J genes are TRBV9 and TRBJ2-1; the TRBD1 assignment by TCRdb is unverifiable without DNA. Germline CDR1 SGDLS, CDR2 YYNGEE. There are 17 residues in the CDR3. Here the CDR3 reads CASTQSGTGGSYNEQFF.

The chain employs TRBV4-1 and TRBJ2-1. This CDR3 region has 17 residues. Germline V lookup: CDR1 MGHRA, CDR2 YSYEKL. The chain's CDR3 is CASSQGFFVLVAVEQFF.

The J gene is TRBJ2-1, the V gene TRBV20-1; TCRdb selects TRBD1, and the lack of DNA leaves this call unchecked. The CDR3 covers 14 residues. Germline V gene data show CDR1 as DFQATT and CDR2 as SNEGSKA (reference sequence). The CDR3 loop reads CSATGDRGRNEQFF.

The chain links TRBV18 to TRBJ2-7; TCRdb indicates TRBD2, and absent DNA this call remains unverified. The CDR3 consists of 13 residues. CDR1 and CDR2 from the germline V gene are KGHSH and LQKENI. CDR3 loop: CASKGSGTYEQYF.

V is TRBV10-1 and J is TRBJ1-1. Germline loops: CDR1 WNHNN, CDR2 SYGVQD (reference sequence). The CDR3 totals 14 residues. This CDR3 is CASSDSRMDTEAFF.

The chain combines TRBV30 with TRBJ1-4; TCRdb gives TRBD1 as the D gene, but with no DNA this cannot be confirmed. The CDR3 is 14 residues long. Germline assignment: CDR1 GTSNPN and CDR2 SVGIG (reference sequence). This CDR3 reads CAWSETIRDGKLFF.

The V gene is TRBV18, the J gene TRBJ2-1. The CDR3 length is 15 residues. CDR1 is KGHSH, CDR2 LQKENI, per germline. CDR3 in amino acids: CASSPVLFSYNEQFF.

Here the CDR3 reads CASSPQGEAGYTF. The chain carries TRBV12-3 or TRBV12-4 and TRBJ1-2; TCRdb's D gene call, TRBD1, goes unchecked for lack of DNA. The CDR3 is made up of 13 amino acids.

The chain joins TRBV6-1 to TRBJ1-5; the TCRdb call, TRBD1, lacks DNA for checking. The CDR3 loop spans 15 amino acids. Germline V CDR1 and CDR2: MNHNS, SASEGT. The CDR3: CASSFSTGYNQPQHF.

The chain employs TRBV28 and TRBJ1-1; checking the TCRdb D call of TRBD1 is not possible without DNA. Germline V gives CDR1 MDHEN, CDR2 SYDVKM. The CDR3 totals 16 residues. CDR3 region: CASRSPGQGMNTEAFF.

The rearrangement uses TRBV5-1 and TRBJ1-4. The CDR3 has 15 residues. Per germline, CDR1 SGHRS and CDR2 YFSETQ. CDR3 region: CASRHQRGTNEKLFF.

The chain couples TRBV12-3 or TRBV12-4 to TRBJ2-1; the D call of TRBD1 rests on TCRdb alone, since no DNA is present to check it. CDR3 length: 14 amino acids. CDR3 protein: CASSFFGEGNEQFF.

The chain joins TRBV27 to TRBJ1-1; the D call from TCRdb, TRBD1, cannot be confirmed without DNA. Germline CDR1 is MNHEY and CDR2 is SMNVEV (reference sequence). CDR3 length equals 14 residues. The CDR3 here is CASTDGNQNTEAFF.

The CDR3 sequence is CASSLTGLSYNEQFF. The chain recombines TRBV5-1 with TRBJ2-1; the TRBD1 assignment by TCRdb is unverifiable without DNA. CDR1 and CDR2 from the germline V gene are SGHRS and YFSETQ. This CDR3 comprises 15 residues.

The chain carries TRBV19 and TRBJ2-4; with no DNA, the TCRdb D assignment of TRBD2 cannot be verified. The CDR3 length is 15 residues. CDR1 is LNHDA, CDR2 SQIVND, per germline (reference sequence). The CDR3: CASKGSRLAKNIQYF.

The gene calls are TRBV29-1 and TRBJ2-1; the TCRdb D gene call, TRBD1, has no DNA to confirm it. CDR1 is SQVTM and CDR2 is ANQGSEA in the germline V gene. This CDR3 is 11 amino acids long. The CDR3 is CSVRVGERQFF.

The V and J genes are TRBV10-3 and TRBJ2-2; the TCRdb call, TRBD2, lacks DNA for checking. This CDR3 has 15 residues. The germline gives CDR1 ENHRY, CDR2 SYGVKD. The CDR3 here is CAISAGLGSTGELFF.

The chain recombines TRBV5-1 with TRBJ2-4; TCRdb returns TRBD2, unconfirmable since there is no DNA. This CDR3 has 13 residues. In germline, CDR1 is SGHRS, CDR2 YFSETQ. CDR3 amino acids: CATKLATENIQYF.

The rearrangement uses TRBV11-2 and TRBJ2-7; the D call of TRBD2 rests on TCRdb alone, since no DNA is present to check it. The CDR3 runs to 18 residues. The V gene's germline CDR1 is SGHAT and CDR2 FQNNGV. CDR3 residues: CASSSVRRMSGISYEQYF.

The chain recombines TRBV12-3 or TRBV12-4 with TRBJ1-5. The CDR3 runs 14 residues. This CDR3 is CASSLGSSDQPQHF.

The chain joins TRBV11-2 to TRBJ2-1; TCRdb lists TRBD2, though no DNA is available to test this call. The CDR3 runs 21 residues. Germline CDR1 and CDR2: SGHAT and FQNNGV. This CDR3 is CASSLDSRLGTSGIYSDEQFF. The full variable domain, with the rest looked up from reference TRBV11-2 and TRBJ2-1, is EAGVAQSPRYKIIEKRQSVAFWCNPISGHATLYWYQQILGQGPKLLIQFQNNGVVDDSQLPKDRFSAERLKGVDSTLKIQPAKLEDSAVYLCASSLDSRLGTSGIYSDEQFFGPGTRLTVL.

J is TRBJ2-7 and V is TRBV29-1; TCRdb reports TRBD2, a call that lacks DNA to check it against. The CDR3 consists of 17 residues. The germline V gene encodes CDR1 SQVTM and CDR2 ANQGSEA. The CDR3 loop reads CSVAASGSTRSSYEQYF.

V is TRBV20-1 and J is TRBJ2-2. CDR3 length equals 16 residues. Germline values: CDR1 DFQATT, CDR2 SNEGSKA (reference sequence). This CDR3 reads CSARDWKLSDGGELFF.

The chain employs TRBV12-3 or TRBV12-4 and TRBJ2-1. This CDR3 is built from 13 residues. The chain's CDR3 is CASSLVPNNEQFF.